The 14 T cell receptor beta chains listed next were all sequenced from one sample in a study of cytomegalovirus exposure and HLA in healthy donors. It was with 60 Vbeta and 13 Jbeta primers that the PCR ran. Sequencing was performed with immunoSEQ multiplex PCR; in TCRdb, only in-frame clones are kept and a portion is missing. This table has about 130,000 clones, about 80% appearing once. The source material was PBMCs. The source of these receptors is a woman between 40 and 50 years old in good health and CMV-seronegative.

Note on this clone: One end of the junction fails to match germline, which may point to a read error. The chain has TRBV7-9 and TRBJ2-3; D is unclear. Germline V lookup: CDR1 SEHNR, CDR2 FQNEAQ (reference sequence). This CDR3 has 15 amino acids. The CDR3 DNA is TGCGCAAACAACCTTTTGCGAGGCAGCACAGATACGCAGTATTTT. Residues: CANNLLRGSTDTQYF.

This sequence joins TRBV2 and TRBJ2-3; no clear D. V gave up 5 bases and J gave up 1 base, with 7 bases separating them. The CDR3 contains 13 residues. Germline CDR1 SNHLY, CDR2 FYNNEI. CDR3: CASSWQGTDTQYF. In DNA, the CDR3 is TGTGCCAGCAGTTGGCAAGGCACAGATACGCAGTATTTT.

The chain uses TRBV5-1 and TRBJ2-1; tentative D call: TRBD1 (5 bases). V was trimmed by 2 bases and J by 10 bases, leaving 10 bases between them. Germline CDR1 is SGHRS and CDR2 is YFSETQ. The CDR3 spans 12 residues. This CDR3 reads CASSLGAREQFF. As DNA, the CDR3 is TGCGCCAGCAGCTTAGGGGCTCGGGAGCAGTTCTTC.

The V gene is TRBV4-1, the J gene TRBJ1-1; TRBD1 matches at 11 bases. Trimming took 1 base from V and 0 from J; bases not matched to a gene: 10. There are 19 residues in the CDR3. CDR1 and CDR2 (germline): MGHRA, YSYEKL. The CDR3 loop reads CASSQGTGGQGVMNTEAFF. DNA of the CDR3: TGCGCCAGCAGCCAAGGGACGGGGGGACAGGGGGTTATGAACACTGAAGCTTTCTTT.

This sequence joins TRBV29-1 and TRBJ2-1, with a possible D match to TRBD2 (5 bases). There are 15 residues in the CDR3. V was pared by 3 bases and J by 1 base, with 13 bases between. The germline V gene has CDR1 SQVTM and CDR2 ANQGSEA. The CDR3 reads CSVEVALRSYNEQFF. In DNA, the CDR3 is TGCAGCGTTGAGGTAGCGCTTAGGTCCTACAATGAGCAGTTCTTC.

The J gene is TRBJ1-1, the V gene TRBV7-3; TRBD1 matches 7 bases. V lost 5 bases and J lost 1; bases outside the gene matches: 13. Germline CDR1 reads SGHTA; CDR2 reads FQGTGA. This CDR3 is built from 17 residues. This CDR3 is CASSPVPRTGENTEAFF. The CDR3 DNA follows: TGTGCCAGCAGCCCTGTTCCCAGGACAGGAGAGAACACTGAAGCTTTCTTT.

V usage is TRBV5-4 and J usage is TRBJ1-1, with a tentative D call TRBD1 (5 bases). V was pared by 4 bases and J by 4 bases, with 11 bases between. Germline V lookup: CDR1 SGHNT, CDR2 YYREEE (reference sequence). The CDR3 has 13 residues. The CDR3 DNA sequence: TGTGCCAGCAGCGGGATTGGGGCCACTGAAGCTTTCTTT. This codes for CASSGIGATEAFF. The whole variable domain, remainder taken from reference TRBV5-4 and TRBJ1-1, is ETGVTQSPTHLIKTRGQQVTLRCSSQSGHNTVSWYQQALGQGPQFIFQYYREEENGRGNFPPRFSGLQFPNYSSELNVNALELDDSALYLCASSGIGATEAFFGQGTRLTVV.

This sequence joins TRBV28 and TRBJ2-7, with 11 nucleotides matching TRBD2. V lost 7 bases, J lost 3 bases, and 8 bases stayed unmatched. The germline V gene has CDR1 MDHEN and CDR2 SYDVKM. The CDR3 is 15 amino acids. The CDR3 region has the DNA TGTGCCAGCACCCTAGGGACTAGCGGACTCTACGAGCAGTACTTC. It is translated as CASTLGTSGLYEQYF.

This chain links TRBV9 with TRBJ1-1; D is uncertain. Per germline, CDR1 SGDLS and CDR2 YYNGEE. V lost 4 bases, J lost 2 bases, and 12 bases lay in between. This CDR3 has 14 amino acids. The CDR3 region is CASSRGGLNTEAFF. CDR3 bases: TGTGCCAGCAGCCGGGGAGGGCTTAACACTGAAGCTTTCTTT.

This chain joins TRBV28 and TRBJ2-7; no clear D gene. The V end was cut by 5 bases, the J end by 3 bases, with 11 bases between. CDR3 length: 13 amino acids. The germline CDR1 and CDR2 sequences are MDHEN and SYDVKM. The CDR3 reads CASSPLGGYEQYF. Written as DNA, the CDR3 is TGTGCCAGCAGTCCCCTCGGCGGCTACGAGCAGTACTTC. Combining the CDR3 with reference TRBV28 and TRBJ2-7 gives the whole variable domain DVKVTQSSRYLVKRTGEKVFLECVQDMDHENMFWYRQDPGLGLRLIYFSYDVKMKEKGDIPEGYSVSREKKERFSLILESASTNQTSMYLCASSPLGGYEQYFGPGTRLTVT.

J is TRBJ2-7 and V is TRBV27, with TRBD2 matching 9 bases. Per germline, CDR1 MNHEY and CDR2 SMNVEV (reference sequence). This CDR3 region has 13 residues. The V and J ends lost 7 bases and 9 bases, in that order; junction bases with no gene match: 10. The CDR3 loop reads CASTRTGSGRQYF. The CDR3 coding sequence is TGTGCCAGCACCCGGACGGGTAGCGGGAGGCAGTACTTC.

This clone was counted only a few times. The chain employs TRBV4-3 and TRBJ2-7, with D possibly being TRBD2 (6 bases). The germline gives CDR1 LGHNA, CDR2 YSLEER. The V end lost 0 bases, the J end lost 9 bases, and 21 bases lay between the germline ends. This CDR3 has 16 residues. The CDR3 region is CASSQDLGGSRDRQYF. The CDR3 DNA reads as TGCGCCAGCAGCCAAGATCTCGGGGGATCGCGTGATCGGCAGTACTTC.

DNA for the CDR3: TGTGCCAGTACTCACGGCACTGAAGCTTTCTTT. It translates to CASTHGTEAFF. The chain links TRBV19 to TRBJ1-1; D is uncertain. The V gene's germline CDR1 is LNHDA and CDR2 SQIVND (reference sequence). The length of the CDR3 is 11 residues. Trimming removed 7 bases at V and 4 bases at J, with 7 bases between.

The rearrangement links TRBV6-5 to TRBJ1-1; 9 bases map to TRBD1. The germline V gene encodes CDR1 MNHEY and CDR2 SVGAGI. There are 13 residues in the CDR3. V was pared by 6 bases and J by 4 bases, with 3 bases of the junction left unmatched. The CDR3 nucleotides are TGTGCCAGCAGGGCGACAGGGGGCACTGAAGCTTTCTTT. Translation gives CASRATGGTEAFF.